The 29 T cell receptor beta chains listed next were all sequenced from one sample in a study of breast tumors, draining lymph nodes, adjacent tissues (dated by TCRdb to about 2016). Receptor amplification or capture employed multiplex PCR. Sequencing used an Illumina HiSeq 2000. TCRdb redid the processing of the public reads, applying fastp at Q25 and MiXCR, and retained in-frame beta chains. Each CDR3 protein appears once, grouped with its most common genes and DNA. The table for this sample lists 14,000 to 15,000 distinct CDR3 sequences; around 47% of them were counted only once. Of the sample, 28% falls within the top ten clones. The sample was tumor-adjacent breast tissue. Every receptor here comes from a female donor with breast cancer. Some clones in this sample may be carry-over from other donors' samples.

This clonotype was recorded many times. The chain recombines TRBV3-1 with TRBJ1-6; TRBD1 aligns across 10 bases. Germline V gives CDR1 LGHDT, CDR2 YNNKEL (reference sequence). This CDR3 comprises 14 residues. J lost 7 bases, V lost 4 bases, and 1 base had no gene match. The CDR3 DNA reads as TGTGCCAGCAGCCCGGGACAGGGGAATTCACCCCTCCACTTT. Protein product: CASSPGQGNSPLHF.

The chain joins TRBV7-9 to TRBJ2-2; D gene unclear. With 1 base removed from V and 7 bases from J, the gap between germline ends came to 7 bases. Germline V gene sequence: CDR1 SEHNR, CDR2 FQNEAQ (reference sequence). CDR3 size: 13 residues. The CDR3 DNA sequence: TGTGCCAGCAGCTTAGGGGTGTTCGGGGAGCTGTTTTTT. Encoded protein: CASSLGVFGELFF.

This clonotype was seen ten or more times. The rearrangement joins TRBV2 to TRBJ2-3, with a tentative D call TRBD1 (6 bases). Trimming cost V 9 bases and J 2 bases, with 15 bases left between them. CDR1 is SNHLY and CDR2 is FYNNEI in the germline V gene. The CDR3 length is 14 residues. CDR3 loop: CARREGTTTDTQYF. The CDR3 DNA is TGTGCCAGAAGAGAGGGGACAACCACAGATACGCAGTATTTT.

This clonotype was seen only a few times. This chain uses TRBV20-1 with TRBJ2-7, with D hard to call. The CDR3 consists of 12 residues. Germline values: CDR1 DFQATT, CDR2 SNEGSKA (reference sequence). V lost 5 bases, J lost 3 bases, and 11 bases lay in between. This CDR3 reads CSAAPGSYEQYF. The DNA for the CDR3 is TGCAGTGCTGCCCCGGGCAGCTACGAGCAGTACTTC.

There are many counts of this clonotype. One base away lies a much larger clone, so this may be a sequencing read error. The J gene is TRBJ1-6, the V gene TRBV6-5, with D possibly being TRBD1 (5 bases). Deletions cut 5 bases from V and 10 bases from J, with 15 bases between. Germline V gives CDR1 MNHEY, CDR2 SVGAGI. This CDR3 spans 14 amino acids. The CDR3 DNA reads TGTGCCAGCAGTCACTTAGGGGCCGAATCACCCCTCCACTTT. This translates into CASSHLGAESPLHF.

The chain is built from TRBV2 and TRBJ2-7; TRBD1 aligns across 11 bases. CDR1 and CDR2 (germline): SNHLY, FYNNEI. The CDR3 contains 14 residues. CDR3 sequence: CARTPGQGAREQYF. The CDR3 DNA reads TGTGCACGCACCCCCGGACAGGGGGCGCGGGAGCAGTACTTC.

The table lists this clonotype with many counts. This rearrangement joins TRBV3-1 to TRBJ2-2; D is perhaps TRBD2 (6 bases). The ends were cut back, 4 bases at V and 7 bases at J, with 10 bases in the middle. Germline V gene data show CDR1 as LGHDT and CDR2 as YNNKEL (reference sequence). The CDR3 consists of 13 residues. CDR3 nucleotide sequence: TGTGCCAGCAGCCCGGGGAGGAGCGGGGAGCTGTTTTTT. This sequence encodes CASSPGRSGELFF. Full variable domain (rest looked up from reference TRBV3-1 and TRBJ2-2): DTAVSQTPKYLVTQMGNDKSIKCEQNLGHDTMYWYKQDSKKFLKIMFSYNNKELIINETVPNRFSPKSPDKAHLNLHINSLELGDSAVYFCASSPGRSGELFFGEGSRLTVL.

CDR3 loop: CASSDTSGKGADTQYF. For the CDR3, the DNA is TGTGCCAGCAGCGATACTAGCGGGAAGGGCGCAGATACGCAGTATTTT. J is TRBJ2-3 and V is TRBV9; 10 bases fit TRBD2. The germline V gene has CDR1 SGDLS and CDR2 YYNGEE. This CDR3 comprises 16 residues. V lost 3 bases, J lost 4 bases, and 8 bases stayed unmatched.

This clonotype was detected many times. V is TRBV6-2 or TRBV6-3 and J is TRBJ2-3; the match to TRBD2 covers 9 bases. Trimming removed 0 bases from V and 5 bases from J; junction bases left unmatched: 6. CDR1 and CDR2 (germline): MNHEY, SVGEGT. The CDR3 is made up of 16 amino acids. This chain's CDR3 is CASSYSNSGGQDTQYF. CDR3 nucleotide sequence: TGTGCCAGCAGTTACTCGAATAGCGGGGGTCAAGATACGCAGTATTTT.

This clonotype was counted many times. The V and J genes are TRBV4-1 and TRBJ2-1; 7 nucleotides align to TRBD2. The junction had 8 bases not matched to a gene; V was cut back by 0 bases and J by 3 bases. Germline CDR1 reads MGHRA; CDR2 reads YSYEKL. The CDR3 has 17 amino acids. In DNA form, the CDR3 reads TGCGCCAGCAGCCAAGATCAAGCGGGGAGGCACTACAATGAGCAGTTCTTC. It yields the protein CASSQDQAGRHYNEQFF.

This clonotype was recorded only once. The chain recombines TRBV15 with TRBJ1-2; 7 bases map to TRBD1. Looked up from germline, CDR1 is LNHNV and CDR2 is YYDKDF (reference sequence). With 4 bases clipped from V and 4 bases from J, the junction kept 9 bases outside the gene matches. The CDR3 is made up of 15 amino acids. CDR3 DNA: TGTGCCACCAGCAAAAACAGGGGAGCAGGCTATGGCTACACCTTC. Its protein is CATSKNRGAGYGYTF.

This clonotype was counted ten times or more. The J gene is TRBJ2-6, the V gene TRBV7-2; the D is unclear. Trimming removed 6 bases from V and 2 bases from J, with 11 bases in between. The germline CDR1 and CDR2 sequences are SGHTA and FQGNSA. CDR3 size: 15 residues. The CDR3 nucleotides are TGTGCCAGCAGTTCGGTTCCGGCTGGGGCCAACGTCCTGACTTTC. Residues: CASSSVPAGANVLTF.

This clonotype turned up a few times. This chain links TRBV7-3 with TRBJ1-1, with 10 bases fitting TRBD1. The J segment lost 2 bases and the V segment lost 5 bases, leaving 11 bases of the junction unmatched. This CDR3 contains 17 residues. From germline, CDR1 is SGHTA and CDR2 FQGTGA. The CDR3, as DNA: TGTGCCAGCAGCCCGGTCGCGGGGACAGGGGAAAACACTGAAGCTTTCTTT. Translation: CASSPVAGTGENTEAFF. Supplemented by reference TRBV7-3 and TRBJ1-1, the full variable domain reads GAGVSQTPSNKVTEKGKYVELRCDPISGHTALYWYRQSLGQGPEFLIYFQGTGAADDSGLPNDRFFAVRPEGSVSTLKIQRTERGDSAVYLCASSPVAGTGENTEAFFGQGTRLTVV.

This chain links TRBV20-1 with TRBJ2-7; D may correspond to TRBD1 or TRBD2 (6 bases each). The CDR3 is 15 amino acids. Germline V gene sequence: CDR1 DFQATT, CDR2 SNEGSKA (reference sequence). V was shortened by 6 bases and J by 1 base, with 19 bases between the two germline ends. CDR3 DNA sequence: TGCAGTGCGGATAATCGGGGGCCCACATCCTACGAGCAGTACTTC. Protein product: CSADNRGPTSYEQYF.

This clonotype came up once. This rearrangement joins TRBV4-1 to TRBJ2-1; D gene uncertain. Germline CDR1 is MGHRA and CDR2 is YSYEKL. Trimming left V 1 base short and J 3 bases short, with 10 bases between. The CDR3 spans 15 residues. The CDR3, as DNA: TGCGCCAGCAGCCAAGGAGGTAAGGACTACAATGAGCAGTTCTTC. Amino acid sequence: CASSQGGKDYNEQFF.

This clonotype is medium-sized (0.01 to 0.1%) within its sample. The chain recombines TRBV19 with TRBJ2-7; 7 bases align to TRBD2. The CDR3 spans 14 residues. The V gene end was trimmed by 4 bases and the J gene end by 3 bases; junction bases not matched to a gene: 6. The germline V gene has CDR1 LNHDA and CDR2 SQIVND (reference sequence). CDR3 coding DNA: TGTGCCAGTAGTAAGGGAGGGGTGATCTACGAGCAGTACTTC. Amino acid sequence: CASSKGGVIYEQYF.

The chain joins TRBV6-2 or TRBV6-3 to TRBJ2-7; D remains unclear. Deletions cut 7 bases from V and 3 bases from J, with 10 bases between. The CDR3 extends over 12 amino acids. Germline V gene data show CDR1 as MNHEY and CDR2 as SVGEGT. For the CDR3, the DNA is TGTGCCAGCACACACCAGAGCTACGAGCAGTACTTC. It codes for CASTHQSYEQYF.

The V gene is TRBV19, the J gene TRBJ2-5; the D is unclear. The CDR3 is 14 amino acids. CDR1 is LNHDA, CDR2 SQIVND, per germline (reference sequence). V dropped 7 bases and J dropped 2 bases, with 14 bases sitting between them. CDR3 DNA: TGTGCCAGTACCATCCGCAGTGGGCAAGAGACCCAGTACTTC. It codes for CASTIRSGQETQYF.

This clonotype has ten or more counts. The J gene is TRBJ2-5, the V gene TRBV6-2 or TRBV6-3; TRBD2 matches at 10 bases. The CDR3 totals 16 residues. With 2 bases clipped from V and 3 bases from J, the junction kept 6 bases outside the gene matches. Germline lookup yields CDR1 MNHEY and CDR2 SVGEGT. The CDR3 DNA is TGTGCCAGCAGTTACAGAGCGGGGGGGATGAAAGAGACCCAGTACTTC. It yields the protein CASSYRAGGMKETQYF.

This chain connects TRBV20-1 to TRBJ2-1; 14 bases line up with TRBD2. The V segment lost 1 base and the J segment 7 bases; nucleotides outside the gene matches: 0. Germline values: CDR1 DFQATT, CDR2 SNEGSKA (reference sequence). CDR3 size: 14 residues. The CDR3 DNA reads TGCAGTGCTAGAGGGACTAGCGGGGGGAATGAGCAGTTCTTC. Its protein product is CSARGTSGGNEQFF.

Within the sample, this clonotype is medium-sized. The CDR3 sequence is CASSEVRTNEQFF. CDR3 DNA: TGTGCCAGCAGTGAAGTTAGGACGAATGAGCAGTTCTTC. V usage is TRBV2 and J usage is TRBJ2-1; D gene unclear. The CDR3 has 13 amino acids. Germline CDR1 SNHLY, CDR2 FYNNEI. The V end lost 1 base, the J end lost 7 bases, and 8 bases lay between the germline ends.

The CDR3 reads CSALQHSGNTIYF. CDR3 nucleotide sequence: TGCAGTGCCTTACAGCACTCTGGAAACACCATATATTTT. This rearrangement joins TRBV20-1 to TRBJ1-3; no definite D call. Trimming took off 6 bases at V and 0 bases at J, with 9 bases between the two ends. The CDR3 totals 13 residues. Germline loops: CDR1 DFQATT, CDR2 SNEGSKA (reference sequence).

The rearrangement uses TRBV9 and TRBJ2-3; maybe TRBD2 (6 bases). V lost 4 bases and J lost 3, with 9 bases in between. The CDR3 contains 13 residues. Germline CDR1 and CDR2: SGDLS and YYNGEE. This chain's CDR3 is CASSLGTTDTQYF. CDR3 coding DNA: TGTGCCAGCAGCTTAGGGACTACAGATACGCAGTATTTT. Drawing the rest from reference TRBV9 and TRBJ2-3, the complete variable domain is DSGVTQTPKHLITATGQRVTLRCSPRSGDLSVYWYQQSLDQGLQFLIQYYNGEERAKGNILERFSAQQFPDLHSELNLSSLELGDSALYFCASSLGTTDTQYFGPGTRLTVL.

This clonotype rates as medium-sized. The rearrangement joins TRBV4-3 to TRBJ2-7; no clear D. V lost 0 bases to trimming and J lost 3 bases, with 9 bases between them. CDR1 LGHNA and CDR2 YSLEER come from the germline V gene. The CDR3 is 14 amino acids. CDR3 protein: CASSQDWGNYEQYF. CDR3 DNA: TGCGCCAGCAGCCAAGATTGGGGAAACTACGAGCAGTACTTC.

This clonotype has just a few counts. The chain uses TRBV7-8 and TRBJ2-3; 10 nucleotides agree with TRBD2. J was trimmed by 5 bases and V by 2 bases; bases with no gene match: 7. Per the germline V gene, CDR1 is SGHVS and CDR2 is FQNEAQ. The CDR3 runs 16 residues. The CDR3 loop reads CASSLKAGGPGDTQYF. CDR3 nucleotide sequence: TGTGCCAGCAGCTTAAAAGCGGGAGGGCCAGGAGATACGCAGTATTTT.

The chain carries TRBV5-6 and TRBJ2-5; D may correspond to TRBD1 or TRBD2 (5 bases each). V lost 1 base and J lost 4, with 8 bases in between. CDR1 is SGHDT and CDR2 is YYEEEE in the germline V gene. CDR3 size: 13 residues. The CDR3 sequence: CASSLRGRETQYF. The CDR3 coding sequence is TGTGCCAGCAGCTTGAGGGGACGAGAGACCCAGTACTTC. Complete variable domain (other parts from reference TRBV5-6 and TRBJ2-5): DAGVTQSPTHLIKTRGQQVTLRCSPKSGHDTVSWYQQALGQGPQFIFQYYEEEERQRGNFPDRFSGHQFPNYSSELNVNALLLGDSALYLCASSLRGRETQYFGPGTRLLVL.

The chain combines TRBV11-2 with TRBJ2-2; TRBD1 matches 9 bases. This CDR3 has 15 residues. Germline loops: CDR1 SGHAT, CDR2 FQNNGV. The V segment lost 3 bases and the J segment 4 bases; nucleotides outside the gene matches: 3. The CDR3 DNA reads TGTGCCAGCAGCTTGGACAGGGGAGGCACCGGGGAGCTGTTTTTT. Protein product: CASSLDRGGTGELFF.

At least ten counts were recorded for this clonotype. This chain links TRBV10-1 with TRBJ2-2, with D maybe TRBD2 (5 bases). CDR1 and CDR2 (germline): WNHNN, SYGVQD (reference sequence). The V end lost 0 bases, the J end lost 4 bases, and 15 bases lay between the germline ends. The CDR3 totals 17 residues. CDR3 DNA: TGCGCCAGCAGTGAGTCGGTTGATAGCGTCGGCACCGGGGAGCTGTTTTTT. Translating gives CASSESVDSVGTGELFF.

Ten or more counts support this clonotype. This chain joins TRBV12-3 or TRBV12-4 and TRBJ1-2; TRBD1 aligns across 8 bases. V trimming: 3 bases; J trimming: 4 bases; junction bases outside the gene matches: 13. This CDR3 has 17 residues. As DNA, the CDR3 is TGTGCCAGCAGTTTTGGGTACAGGACAGGGAATCCCTATGGCTACACCTTC. Translation: CASSFGYRTGNPYGYTF.